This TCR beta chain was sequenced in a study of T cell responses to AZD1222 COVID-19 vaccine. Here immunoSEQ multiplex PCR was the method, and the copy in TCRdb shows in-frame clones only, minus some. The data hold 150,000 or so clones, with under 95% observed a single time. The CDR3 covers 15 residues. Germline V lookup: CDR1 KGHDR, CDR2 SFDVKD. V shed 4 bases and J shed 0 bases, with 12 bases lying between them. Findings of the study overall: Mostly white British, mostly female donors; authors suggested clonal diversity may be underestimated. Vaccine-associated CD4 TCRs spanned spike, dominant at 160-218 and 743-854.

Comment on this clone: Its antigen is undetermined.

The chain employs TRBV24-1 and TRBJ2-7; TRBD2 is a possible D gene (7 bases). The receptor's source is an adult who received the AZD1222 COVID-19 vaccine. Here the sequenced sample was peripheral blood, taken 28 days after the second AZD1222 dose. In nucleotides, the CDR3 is TGTGCCACCAGTGACCGGGGGGACACCTCCTACGAGCAGTACTTC. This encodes CATSDRGDTSYEQYF.